The clone carrying this TCR beta chain was picked up a small number of times. Its target is unknown. This record comes from a study of CD8 T cells in ankylosing spondylitis. Study-level results: Significantly higher representation of disease-linked clones was reported for matched ankylosing spondylitis synovial fluid. A motif in TCR beta, a set of eight highly homologous variants, appeared characteristic of ankylosing spondylitis blood.

Quantitative 5'-RACE with molecular barcodes was used to make the TCR beta libraries. TCRdb re-called the 5' RACE reads through MiXCR, storing one row per CDR3 protein. The repertoire includes about 140,000 distinct CDR3 sequences, approximately 32% of them detected once, and 4.5% to 6% sits in the top ten. This CDR3 has 18 residues. V was shortened by 0 bases and J by 0 bases, with 14 bases between the two germline ends. CDR1 is LNHNV, CDR2 YYDKDF, per germline (reference sequence). Sequencing used synovial fluid, either unsorted or a sorted T cell fraction (not recorded which). The chain joins TRBV15 to TRBJ2-2; unclear D gene. The source is a male donor with ankylosing spondylitis. CDR3 nucleotide sequence: TGTGCCACCAGCAGAGAGGGCACAATCTTCGCGAACACCGGGGAGCTGTTTTTT. Protein sequence: CATSREGTIFANTGELFF.